This T cell receptor (beta chain) is from a study of blood T cells in healthy people across ages. Study-level points and caveats: As age increased, TCR beta diversity per million T cells fell in a roughly linear fashion.

Alongside a J-beta primer mix, a sample-barcoded 5' primer served in a second PCR lasting about 7 to 12 cycles. TCRdb reprocessed the 5' RACE reads with MiXCR, giving one entry per CDR3 protein. In the table there are 1.5 million or so distinct CDR3 sequences, about 45% of which are singletons. Donors ranged from roughly 6 to 90 years old and were healthy Caucasians in Russia. Total RNA, at least 5 micrograms per sample, was extracted from PBMCs. Concerning this clonotype: Its target is unknown.

The trim removed 4 bases at V and 7 bases at J, leaving 3 bases unmatched. This CDR3 comprises 13 residues. Germline CDR1 DFQATT, CDR2 SNEGSKA (reference sequence). Sequences were obtained from blood. The chain is built from TRBV20-1 and TRBJ1-4, with 10 bases identical to TRBD1. This TCR was sampled from a woman between 18 and 29 years old in good health. This chain's CDR3 is CSAKTGGFEKLFF. The CDR3 nucleotides are TGCAGTGCTAAGACAGGGGGCTTTGAAAAACTGTTTTTT.